These T cell receptor beta chains were read from a single sample in a study of chemoradiotherapy in HPV16-positive cancers. This table comes from immunoSEQ multiplex PCR, and its TCRdb copy is limited to in-frame clones, with some not included. The sample carries about 12,000 clones, about three quarters recorded once. Collection took place from a patient who underwent chemoradiotherapy. The receptors were gathered from a human donor with HPV-associated anogenital cancer. The CDR3 runs from the conserved cysteine through the conserved F or W. A D gene is named only where the DNA matches it firmly. Clone size is stated in some rows and not others, as once, few, many or a class when expanded.

>TRBJ2-7|TRBD1|.|TRBV11-1
CASSLNRGSYEQYF
TGTGCCAGCAGCTTGAACAGGGGATCCTACGAGCAGTACTTC
>TRBJ2-1|.|.|TRBV11-3
CASSRYYNEQFF
TGTGCCAGCAGCCGTTATTACAATGAGCAGTTCTTC
>TRBJ2-1|.|.|TRBV10-3
CAISHPIGSYNEQFF
TGTGCCATCAGTCATCCTATAGGGTCCTACAATGAGCAGTTCTTC
>TRBJ2-3|.|.|TRBV6-5
CASRGADTQYF
TGTGCCAGCAGAGGTGCGGATACGCAGTATTTT
>TRBJ2-3|.|.|TRBV9
CASSVVGRIDTDTQYF
TGTGCCAGCAGCGTAGTTGGTCGGATTGACACAGATACGCAGTATTTT
>TRBJ1-2|.|.|TRBV27
CASRDPGANYGYTF
TGTGCCAGCAGGGATCCGGGGGCTAACTATGGCTACACCTTC
>TRBJ1-3|.|.|TRBV7-2
CASSPRPSSGNTIYF
TGTGCCAGCAGCCCCCGACCCAGCTCTGGAAACACCATATATTTT
>TRBJ1-3|.|few|TRBV5-1
CASSLEGNSHRNTIYF
TGCGCCAGCAGCTTAGAAGGGAACTCACACCGAAACACCATATATTTT
>TRBJ1-3|.|.|TRBV6-5
CASSLQGYSGNTIYF
TGTGCCAGCAGCCTACAGGGCTACTCTGGAAACACCATATATTTT
>TRBJ2-1|TRBD2|.|TRBV9
CASSRLSSSGANEQFF
TGTGCCAGCAGCCGCCTATCCTCTAGCGGGGCCAATGAGCAGTTCTTC
>TRBJ1-1|.|.|TRBV7-9
CASSLRGGTEAFF
TGTGCCAGCAGCTTAAGGGGAGGGACTGAAGCTTTCTTT
>TRBJ2-7|.|.|TRBV6-6
CASSRGTAYEQYF
TGTGCCAGCAGTCGTGGGACCGCCTACGAGCAGTACTTC
>TRBJ1-2|.|.|TRBV6-1
CASSVAANYGYTF
TGTGCCAGCAGTGTAGCAGCGAACTATGGCTACACCTTC
>TRBJ2-2|.|.|TRBV7-3
CASSSGVTGELFF
TGTGCCAGCAGCTCAGGGGTTACCGGGGAGCTGTTTTTT
>TRBJ1-2|TRBD1|.|TRBV28
CASSSPRTGGSYGYTF
TGTGCCAGCAGTTCGCCTCGAACAGGGGGCAGCTATGGCTACACCTTC
>TRBJ1-1|.|.|TRBV5-8
CASSLVGKAFF
TGTGCCAGCAGCTTGGTGGGGAAAGCTTTCTTT
>TRBJ1-4|.|.|TRBV15
CATSRAAGGEKLFF
TGTGCCACCAGCAGAGCCGCAGGAGGGGAAAAACTGTTTTTT
>TRBJ2-1|TRBD2|once|TRBV7-9
CASTLPGTSGNEQFF
TGTGCCAGCACCCTACCCGGGACTAGCGGCAATGAGCAGTTCTTC
>TRBJ1-2|TRBD1|.|TRBV7-2
CASSLHLGGQGYGYTF
TGTGCCAGCAGCCTTCACCTCGGGGGACAGGGGTATGGCTACACCTTC
>TRBJ2-5|TRBD1|.|TRBV7-2
CASSKNRGQETQYF
TGTGCCAGCAGCAAGAACAGGGGACAAGAGACCCAGTACTTC
>TRBJ1-1|.|.|TRBV6-1
CASSEPNTEAFF
TGTGCCAGCAGTGAGCCGAACACTGAAGCTTTCTTT
>TRBJ2-7|.|.|TRBV2
CASSSGGRYEQYF
TGTGCCAGCAGTTCCGGGGGGCGCTACGAGCAGTACTTC
>TRBJ2-5|TRBD1|few|TRBV2
CASSADREETQYF
TGTGCCAGCAGTGCGGACAGGGAAGAGACCCAGTACTTC
>TRBJ1-2|.|.|TRBV6-1
CASSEGSGPTNYGYTF
TGTGCCAGCAGTGAAGGTAGCGGGCCTACTAACTATGGCTACACCTTC
>TRBJ2-7|TRBD1|few|TRBV4-1
CASSLGQGASYEQYF
TGCGCCAGCAGCCTAGGACAGGGGGCCTCCTACGAGCAGTACTTC
>TRBJ2-4|TRBD2|.|TRBV9
CASSVDGGIRGRDIQYF
TGTGCCAGCAGCGTAGATGGAGGCATCCGAGGGAGGGACATTCAGTACTTC
>TRBJ1-2|TRBD1|.|TRBV30
CAWSWPKGAGGGYTF
TGTGCCTGGAGTTGGCCTAAGGGGGCCGGGGGTGGCTACACCTTC
>TRBJ1-1|.|.|TRBV4-3
CASSQDYQWALSLTLLNTEAFF
TGCGCCAGCAGCCAAGACTATCAGTGGGCCCTTTCCCTCACTCTGCTGAACACTGAAGCTTTCTTT
>TRBJ1-1|.|.|TRBV4-1
CASSQGTNMNTEAFF
TGCGCCAGCAGCCAAGGAACTAATATGAACACTGAAGCTTTCTTT
>TRBJ1-2|.|.|TRBV6-5
CASSPLEGGYTF
TGTGCCAGCAGCCCACTGGAGGGTGGCTACACCTTC
>TRBJ2-2|TRBD2|few|TRBV6-5
CASSYSSGVTPGELFF
TGTGCCAGCAGTTACTCTAGCGGGGTAACACCGGGTGAGCTGTTTTTT
>TRBJ2-1|TRBD2|few|TRBV2
CASSERLAGGGNEQFF
TGTGCCAGCAGTGAACGACTAGCGGGGGGGGGCAATGAGCAGTTCTTC
>TRBJ2-1|.|.|TRBV9
CASSVVDVQGISYNEQFF
TGTGCCAGCAGCGTAGTGGATGTCCAGGGGATCTCCTACAATGAGCAGTTCTTC
>TRBJ2-3|.|.|TRBV6-5
CASIPRGGGTDTQYF
TGTGCCAGCATCCCCAGGGGGGGAGGCACAGATACGCAGTATTTT
>TRBJ1-2|.|.|TRBV4-2
CASSQDRAQLRSSCTF
TGTGCCAGCAGCCAAGATAGAGCACAGTTACGTTCAAGTTGCACCTTC
>TRBJ2-3|.|.|TRBV5-5
CASSLGGGTTDTQYF
TGTGCCAGCAGCTTGGGTGGGGGAACGACAGATACGCAGTATTTT
>TRBJ2-6|TRBD1|few|TRBV5-1
CASTHNRGKGANVLTF
TGCGCCAGCACCCACAACAGGGGGAAAGGGGCCAACGTCCTGACTTTC
>TRBJ1-2|.|.|TRBV27
CASSRPGTYGYTF
TGTGCCAGCAGCCGTCCCGGGACCTATGGCTACACCTTC
>TRBJ1-1|.|.|TRBV9
CASSPTRGTEAFF
TGTGCCAGCAGCCCGACTCGGGGCACTGAAGCTTTCTTT
>TRBJ1-6|TRBD1|.|TRBV11-3
CASSKQGQGSSPLHF
TGTGCCAGCAGTAAGCAGGGACAGGGGAGTTCACCCCTCCACTTT
>TRBJ2-7|.|.|TRBV29-1
CSVGSGGSYEQYF
TGCAGCGTTGGGTCTGGGGGCTCCTACGAGCAGTACTTC
>TRBJ2-7|.|.|TRBV6-5
CASSSRGVISYEQYF
TGTGCCAGCAGTTCGAGGGGCGTGATTTCCTACGAGCAGTACTTC
>TRBJ2-2|TRBD1|once|TRBV9
CASSPRDRGNTGELFF
TGTGCCAGCAGCCCCCGGGACAGGGGTAACACCGGGGAGCTGTTTTTT
>TRBJ2-6|.|.|TRBV6-5
CASSKSTGANVLTF
TGTGCCAGCAGCAAAAGTACTGGGGCCAACGTCCTGACTTTC
>TRBJ2-1|TRBD2|.|TRBV15
CATSRPGLAHEQFF
TGTGCCACCAGCAGACCGGGACTAGCGCATGAGCAGTTCTTC
>TRBJ2-7|.|.|TRBV5-6
CASSAGTFEQYF
TGTGCCAGCAGCGCCGGGACCTTCGAGCAGTACTTC
>TRBJ1-3|.|.|TRBV19
CASSIGRFSGNTIYF
TGTGCCAGTAGTATCGGACGGTTCTCTGGAAACACCATATATTTT
>TRBJ1-6|.|.|TRBV30
CAWSVVGYNSPLHF
TGTGCCTGGAGTGTCGTCGGGTATAATTCACCCCTCCACTTT
>TRBJ2-7|.|.|TRBV4-2
CASNQVSQIGPYEQYF
TGTGCCAGCAACCAAGTGTCACAGATAGGCCCCTACGAGCAGTACTTC
>TRBJ1-1|TRBD1|.|TRBV9
CASSGTGGTEAFF
TGTGCCAGCAGCGGGACAGGCGGCACTGAAGCTTTCTTT
>TRBJ1-5|.|once|TRBV11-2
CASSLDRDVQPQHF
TGTGCCAGCAGCTTAGATCGCGATGTTCAGCCCCAGCATTTT
>TRBJ2-3|TRBD2|few|TRBV12-5
CASGLAGLRNTDTQYF
TGTGCTAGTGGTTTAGCGGGACTAAGAAACACAGATACGCAGTATTTT
>TRBJ1-1|.|.|TRBV12-5
CASARGENTEAFF
TGTGCTAGTGCCCGGGGCGAGAACACTGAAGCTTTCTTT
>TRBJ2-7|TRBD1|once|TRBV10-2
CASSDPTGGPSYEQYF
TGCGCCAGCAGTGACCCGACAGGGGGCCCTTCCTACGAGCAGTACTTC
>TRBJ2-5|.|.|TRBV9
CASSVGGGRGETQYF
TGTGCCAGCAGCGTAGGAGGGGGGCGAGGAGAGACCCAGTACTTC